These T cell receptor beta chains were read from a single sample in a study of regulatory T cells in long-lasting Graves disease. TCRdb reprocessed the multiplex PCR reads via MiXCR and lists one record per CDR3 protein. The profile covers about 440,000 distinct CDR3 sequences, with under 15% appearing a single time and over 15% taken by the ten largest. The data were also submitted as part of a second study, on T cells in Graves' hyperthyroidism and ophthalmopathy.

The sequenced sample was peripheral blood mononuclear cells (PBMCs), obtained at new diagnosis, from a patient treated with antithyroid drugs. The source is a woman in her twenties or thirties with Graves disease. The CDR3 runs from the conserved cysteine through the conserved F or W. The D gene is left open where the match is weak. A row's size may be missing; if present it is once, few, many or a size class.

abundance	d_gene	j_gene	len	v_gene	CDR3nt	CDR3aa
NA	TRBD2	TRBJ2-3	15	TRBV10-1	TGCGCCAGCAGTGAAGGGGACTACCGCACAGATACGCAGTATTTT	CASSEGDYRTDTQYF
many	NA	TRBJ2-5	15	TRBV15	TGTGCCACCAGCAGAACCTTGGGGCTAAGCGAGACCCAGTACTTC	CATSRTLGLSETQYF
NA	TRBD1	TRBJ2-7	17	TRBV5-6	TGTGCCAGCAGCCCGCAACTTTTTGGGACAGGGGGCTACGAGCAGTACTTC	CASSPQLFGTGGYEQYF
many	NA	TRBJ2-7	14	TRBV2	TGTGCCAGCAGTGAAGCGGTAGAGATCTACGAGCAGTACTTC	CASSEAVEIYEQYF
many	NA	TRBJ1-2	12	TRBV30	TGTGCCTGGAACCACAGCCCGTATGGCTACACCTTC	CAWNHSPYGYTF
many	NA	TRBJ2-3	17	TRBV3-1	TGTGCCAGCAGCCCTCCTCCGCGAAGCTGGGGCACGGATACGCAGTATTTT	CASSPPPRSWGTDTQYF
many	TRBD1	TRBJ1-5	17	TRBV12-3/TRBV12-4	TGTGCCAGCAGTTTAGTAGGCTCGGGACAGGGTGCCCAGCCCCAGCATTTT	CASSLVGSGQGAQPQHF
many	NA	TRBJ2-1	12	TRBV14	TGTGCCAGCAGCCCCGGACAGTTTGAGCAGTTCTTC	CASSPGQFEQFF
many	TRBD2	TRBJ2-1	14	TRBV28	TGTGCCAGCAGTCGGCTACCGGGGGGGAATGAGCAGTTCTTC	CASSRLPGGNEQFF
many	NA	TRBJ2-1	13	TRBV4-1	TGCGCCAGCAGCCAAGGGACAACCAATGAGCAGTTCTTC	CASSQGTTNEQFF
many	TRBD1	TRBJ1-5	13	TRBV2	TGTGCCAGCAGGGGGACAGTCAATCAGCCCCAGCATTTT	CASRGTVNQPQHF
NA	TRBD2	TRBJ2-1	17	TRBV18	TGTGCCAGCTCAGCCCCGGCCTCTAGCGGTGCTTACAATGAGCAGTTCTTC	CASSAPASSGAYNEQFF
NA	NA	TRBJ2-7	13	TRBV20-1	TGCAGCCTCTGGAAGCGGGTCTCCTACGAGCAGTACTTC	CSLWKRVSYEQYF
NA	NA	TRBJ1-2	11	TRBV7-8	TGTGCCAGCAGCACTGGACACGGCTACACCTTC	CASSTGHGYTF
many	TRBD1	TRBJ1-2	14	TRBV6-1	TGTGCCAGCAGTGGACCGACAGGGGTCATCGGCTACACCTTC	CASSGPTGVIGYTF
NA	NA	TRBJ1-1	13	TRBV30	TGTGCCTGGAGGGGGGCAGGGGAGACTGAAGCTTTCTTT	CAWRGAGETEAFF
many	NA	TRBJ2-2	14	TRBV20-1	TGCAGTGCTTCCGGGACATCGAACACCGGGGAGCTGTTTTTT	CSASGTSNTGELFF
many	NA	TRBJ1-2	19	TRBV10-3	TGTGCCATCAGTGAGTCTTCGGGAACAGGAACTCTTTTTAACTATGGCTACACCTTC	CAISESSGTGTLFNYGYTF
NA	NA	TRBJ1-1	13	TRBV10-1	TGCGCCAGCAGTGTGGGCACCAACACTGAAGCTTTCTTT	CASSVGTNTEAFF
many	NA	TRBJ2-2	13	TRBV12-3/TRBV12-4	TGTGCCAGCAGTTTCAGGGAGACCGGGGAGCTGTTTTTT	CASSFRETGELFF
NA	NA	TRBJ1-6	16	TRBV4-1	TGCGCCAGCAGCCCCGGAGGGGGTAGGGGGAATTCACCCCTCCACTTT	CASSPGGGRGNSPLHF
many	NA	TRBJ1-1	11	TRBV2	TGTGCCAGCAGCCAACAAGTATTTGCTTTCTTT	CASSQQVFAFF